What follows describes a single T cell receptor (beta chain). This CDR3 contains 14 residues. V lost 3 bases and J lost 6; bases outside the gene matches: 3. The germline CDR1 and CDR2 sequences are MNHEY and SMNVEV (reference sequence). The data originate from a study of blood T cell repertoires in COVID-19. For the study at large: Material from acute and convalescent COVID-19 was sourced from the United States, Italy and Spain. In each case, the material was cDNA or gDNA derived from T cells, B-cell-depleted T cells, or PBMCs.

Original handling: From reference gene primer amplification, estimates of nucleated cell counts were derived. The repertoire was sequenced with immunoSEQ multiplex PCR; TCRdb's copy has only in-frame clones and lacks some. V, J and clone size reflect that table, while D and trimming were determined from the DNA. The sample lists roughly 200,000 clones; roughly nine tenths were seen once. V and J are TRBV27 and TRBJ1-1; 11 nucleotides match TRBD1. Sequenced input: peripheral blood. The receptor comes from a man in his 60s with active or convalescent COVID-19. CDR3 DNA: TGTGCCAGCAGTTTGTGGACAGGGGGCTCTGAAGCTTTCTTT. It specifies CASSLWTGGSEAFF.